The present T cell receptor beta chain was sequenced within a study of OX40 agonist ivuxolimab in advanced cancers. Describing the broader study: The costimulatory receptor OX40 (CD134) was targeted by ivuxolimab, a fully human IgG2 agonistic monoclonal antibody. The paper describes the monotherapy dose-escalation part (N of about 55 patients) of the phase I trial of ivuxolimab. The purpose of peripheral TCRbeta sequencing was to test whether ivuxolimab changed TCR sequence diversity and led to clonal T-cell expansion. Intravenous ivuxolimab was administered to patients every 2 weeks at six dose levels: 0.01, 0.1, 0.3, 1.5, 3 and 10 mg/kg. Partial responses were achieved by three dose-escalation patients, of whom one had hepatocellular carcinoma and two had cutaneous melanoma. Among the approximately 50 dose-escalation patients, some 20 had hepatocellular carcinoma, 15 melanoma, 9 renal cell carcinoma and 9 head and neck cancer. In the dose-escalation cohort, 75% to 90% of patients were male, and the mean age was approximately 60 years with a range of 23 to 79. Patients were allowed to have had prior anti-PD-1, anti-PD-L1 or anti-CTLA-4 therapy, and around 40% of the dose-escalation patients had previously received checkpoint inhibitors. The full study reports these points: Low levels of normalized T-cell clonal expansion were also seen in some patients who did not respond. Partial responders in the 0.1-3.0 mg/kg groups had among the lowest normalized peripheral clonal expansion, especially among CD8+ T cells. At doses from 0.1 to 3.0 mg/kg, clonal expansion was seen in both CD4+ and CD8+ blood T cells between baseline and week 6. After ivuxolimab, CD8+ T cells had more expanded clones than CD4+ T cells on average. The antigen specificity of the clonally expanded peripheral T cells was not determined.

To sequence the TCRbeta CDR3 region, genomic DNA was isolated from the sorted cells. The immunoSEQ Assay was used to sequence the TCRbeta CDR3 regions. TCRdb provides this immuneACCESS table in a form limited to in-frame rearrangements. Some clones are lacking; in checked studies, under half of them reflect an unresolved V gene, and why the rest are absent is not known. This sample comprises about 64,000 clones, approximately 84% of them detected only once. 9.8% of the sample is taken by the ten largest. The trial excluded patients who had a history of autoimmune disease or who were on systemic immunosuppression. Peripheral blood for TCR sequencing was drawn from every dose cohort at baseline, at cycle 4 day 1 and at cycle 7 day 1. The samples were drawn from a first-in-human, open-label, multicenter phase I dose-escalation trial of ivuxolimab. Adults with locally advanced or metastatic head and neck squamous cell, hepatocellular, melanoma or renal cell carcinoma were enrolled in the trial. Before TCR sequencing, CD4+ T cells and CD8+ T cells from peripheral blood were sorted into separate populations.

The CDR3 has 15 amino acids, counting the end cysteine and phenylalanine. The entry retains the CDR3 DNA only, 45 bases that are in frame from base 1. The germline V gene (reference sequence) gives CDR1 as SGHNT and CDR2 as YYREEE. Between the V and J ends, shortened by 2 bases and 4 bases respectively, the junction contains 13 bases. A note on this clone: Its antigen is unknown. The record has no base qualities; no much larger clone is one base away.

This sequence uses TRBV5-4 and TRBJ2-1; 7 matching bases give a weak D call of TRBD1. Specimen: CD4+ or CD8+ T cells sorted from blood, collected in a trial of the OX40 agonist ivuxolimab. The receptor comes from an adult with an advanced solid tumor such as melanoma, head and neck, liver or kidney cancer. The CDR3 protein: CASSLGPGGYNEQFF. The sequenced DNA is TGTGCCAGCAGCTTAGGTCCAGGGGGGTACAATGAGCAGTTCTTC.